Relative to its sample, the clone carrying this T cell receptor beta chain is large. Its antigen is unidentified. This entry belongs to a study of CD4 T cells in relation to SARS-CoV-2 and coronaviruses. About the study: ViraFEST: approximately 10-day antigen culture of PBMCs, then TCR beta CDR3 sequencing. Controls used an HIV-1 Nef peptide pool or no peptide.

This CDR3 is 15 amino acids long. Germline-derived CDR1 and CDR2 are SGHAT and FQNNGV. V shed 5 bases, J shed 9 bases, and the junction held 6 bases outside the gene matches. TCRdb's copy holds only in-frame clones and misses some; the assay was immunoSEQ multiplex PCR. This sample has about 20,000 clones, with roughly 79% found just once. CD4+ T cells from unexposed donors were obtained before the COVID-19 pandemic (2011-2018). Isolation of CD4+ T cells took place after approximately 11 days in culture. The receptor comes from a human donor in good health. Sequencing was performed on CD4+ T cells from PBMCs, cultured in vitro. The chain has TRBV11-2 and TRBJ2-1, with 14 bases lining up with TRBD2. This CDR3 is CASSAGLAGVVEQFF. CDR3 sequence (DNA): TGTGCCAGCAGCGCGGGACTAGCGGGAGTCGTTGAGCAGTTCTTC.